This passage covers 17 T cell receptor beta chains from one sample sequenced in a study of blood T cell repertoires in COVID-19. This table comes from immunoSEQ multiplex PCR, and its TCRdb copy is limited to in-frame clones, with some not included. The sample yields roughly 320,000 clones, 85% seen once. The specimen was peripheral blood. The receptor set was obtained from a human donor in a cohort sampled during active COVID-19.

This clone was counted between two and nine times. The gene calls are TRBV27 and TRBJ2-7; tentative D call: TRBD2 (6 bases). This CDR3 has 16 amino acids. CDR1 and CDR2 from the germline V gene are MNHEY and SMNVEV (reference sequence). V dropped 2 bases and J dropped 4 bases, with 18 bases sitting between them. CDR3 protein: CASSLAGPSSSYEQYF. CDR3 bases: TGTGCCAGCAGTTTAGCGGGACCGTCCTCTAGTTACGAGCAGTACTTC.

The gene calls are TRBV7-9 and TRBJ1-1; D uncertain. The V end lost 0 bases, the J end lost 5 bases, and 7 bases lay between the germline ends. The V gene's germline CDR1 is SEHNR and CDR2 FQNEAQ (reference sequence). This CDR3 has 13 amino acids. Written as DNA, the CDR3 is TGTGCCAGCAGCTTAGCGGAGGGAACTGAAGCTTTCTTT. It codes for CASSLAEGTEAFF.

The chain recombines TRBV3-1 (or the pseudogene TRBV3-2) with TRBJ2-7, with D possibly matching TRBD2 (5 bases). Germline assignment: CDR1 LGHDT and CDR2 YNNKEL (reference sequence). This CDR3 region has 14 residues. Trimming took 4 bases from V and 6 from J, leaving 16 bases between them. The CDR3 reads CASSRADLRVEQYF. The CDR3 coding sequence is TGTGCCAGCAGCCGAGCGGACCTCCGGGTCGAGCAGTACTTC.

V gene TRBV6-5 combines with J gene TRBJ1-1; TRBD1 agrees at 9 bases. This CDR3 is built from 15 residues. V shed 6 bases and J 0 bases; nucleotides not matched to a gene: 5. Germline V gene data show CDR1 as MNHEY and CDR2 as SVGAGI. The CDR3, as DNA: TGTGCCAGCAGACTACAGGGGGCGATGAACACTGAAGCTTTCTTT. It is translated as CASRLQGAMNTEAFF.

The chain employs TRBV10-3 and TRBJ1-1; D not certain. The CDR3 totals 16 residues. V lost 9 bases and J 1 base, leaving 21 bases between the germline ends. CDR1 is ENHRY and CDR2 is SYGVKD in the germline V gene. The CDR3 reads CAISPHRSAGNTEAFF. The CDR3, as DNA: TGTGCCATTTCTCCCCATCGATCCGCAGGGAACACTGAAGCTTTCTTT.

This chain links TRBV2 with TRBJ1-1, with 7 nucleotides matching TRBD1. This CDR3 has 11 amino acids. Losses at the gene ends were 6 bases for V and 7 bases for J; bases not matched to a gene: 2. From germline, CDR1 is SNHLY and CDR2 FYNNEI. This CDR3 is CASRQGVEAFF. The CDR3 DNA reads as TGTGCCAGCAGGCAGGGGGTTGAAGCTTTCTTT.

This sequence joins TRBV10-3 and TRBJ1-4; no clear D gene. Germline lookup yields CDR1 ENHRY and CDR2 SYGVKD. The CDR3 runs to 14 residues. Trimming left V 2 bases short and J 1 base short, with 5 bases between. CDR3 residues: CAISEGRTNEKLFF. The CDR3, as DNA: TGTGCCATCAGTGAGGGGAGAACTAATGAAAAACTGTTTTTT.

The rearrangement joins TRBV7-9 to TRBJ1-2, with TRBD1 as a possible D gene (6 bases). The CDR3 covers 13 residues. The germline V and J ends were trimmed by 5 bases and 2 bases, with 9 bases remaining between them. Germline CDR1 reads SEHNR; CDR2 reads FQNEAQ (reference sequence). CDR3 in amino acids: CASSDQGNYGYTF. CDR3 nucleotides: TGTGCCAGCAGCGACCAGGGGAACTATGGCTACACCTTC. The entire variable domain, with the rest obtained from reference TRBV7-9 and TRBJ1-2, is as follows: DTGVSQNPRHKITKRGQNVTFRCDPISEHNRLYWYRQTLGQGPEFLTYFQNEAQLEKSRLLSDRFSAERPKGSFSTLEIQRTEQGDSAMYLCASSDQGNYGYTFGSGTRLTVV.

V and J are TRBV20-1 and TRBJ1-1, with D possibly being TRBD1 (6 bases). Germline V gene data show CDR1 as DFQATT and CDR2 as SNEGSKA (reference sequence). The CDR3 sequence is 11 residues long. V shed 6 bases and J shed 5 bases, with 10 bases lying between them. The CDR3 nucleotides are TGCAGTGCCCGTACAGGGACTGAAGCTTTCTTT. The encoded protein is CSARTGTEAFF.

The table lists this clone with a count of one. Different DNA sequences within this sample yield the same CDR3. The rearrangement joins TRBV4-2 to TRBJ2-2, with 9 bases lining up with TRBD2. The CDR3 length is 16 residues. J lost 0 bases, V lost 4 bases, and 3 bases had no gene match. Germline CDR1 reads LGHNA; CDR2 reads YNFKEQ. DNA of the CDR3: TGTGCCAGCAGCCCTCCTAGCGGGGCGAACACCGGGGAGCTGTTTTTT. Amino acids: CASSPPSGANTGELFF.

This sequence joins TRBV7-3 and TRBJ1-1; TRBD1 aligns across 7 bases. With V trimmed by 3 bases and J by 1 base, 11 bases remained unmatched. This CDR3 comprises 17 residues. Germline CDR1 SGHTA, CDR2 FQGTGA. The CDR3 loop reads CASSFPRPGQRNTEAFF. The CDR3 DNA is TGTGCCAGCAGCTTTCCCCGGCCGGGACAGAGGAACACTGAAGCTTTCTTT.

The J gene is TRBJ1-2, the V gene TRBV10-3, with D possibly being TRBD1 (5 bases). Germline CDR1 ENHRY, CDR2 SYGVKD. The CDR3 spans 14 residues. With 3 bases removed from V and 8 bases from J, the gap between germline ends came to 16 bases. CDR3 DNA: TGTGCCATCAGTGATTCAGGGAAGTTTCGGGGCTACACCTTC. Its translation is CAISDSGKFRGYTF.

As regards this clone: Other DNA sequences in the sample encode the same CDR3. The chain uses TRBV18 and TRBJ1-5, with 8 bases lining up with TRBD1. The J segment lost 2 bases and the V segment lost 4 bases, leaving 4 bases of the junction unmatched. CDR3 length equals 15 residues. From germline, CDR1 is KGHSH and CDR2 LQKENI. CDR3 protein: CASSRDRGGNQPQHF. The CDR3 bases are TGTGCCAGCTCACGCGACAGGGGTGGCAATCAGCCCCAGCATTTT. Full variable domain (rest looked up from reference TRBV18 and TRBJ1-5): NAGVMQNPRHLVRRRGQEARLRCSPMKGHSHVYWYRQLPEEGLKFMVYLQKENIIDESGMPKERFSAEFPKEGPSILRIQQVVRGDSAAYFCASSRDRGGNQPQHFGDGTRLSIL.

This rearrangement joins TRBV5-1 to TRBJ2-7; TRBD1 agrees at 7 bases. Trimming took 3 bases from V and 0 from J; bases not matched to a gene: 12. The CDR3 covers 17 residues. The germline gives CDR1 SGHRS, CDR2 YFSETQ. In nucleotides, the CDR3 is TGCGCCAGCAGCTCACGACAGGGTTCGGGAAGCTCCTACGAGCAGTACTTC. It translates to CASSSRQGSGSSYEQYF.

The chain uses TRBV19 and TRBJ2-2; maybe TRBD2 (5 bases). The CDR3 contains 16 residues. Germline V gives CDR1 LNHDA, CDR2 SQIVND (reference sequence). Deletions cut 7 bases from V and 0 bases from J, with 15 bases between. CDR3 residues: CASTMPGKPNTGELFF. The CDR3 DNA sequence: TGTGCCAGTACCATGCCCGGGAAGCCGAACACCGGGGAGCTGTTTTTT.

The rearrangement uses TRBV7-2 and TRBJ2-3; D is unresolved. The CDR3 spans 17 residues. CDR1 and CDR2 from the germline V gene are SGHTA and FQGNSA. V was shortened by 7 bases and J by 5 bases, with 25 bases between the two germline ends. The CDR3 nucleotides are TGTGCCAGCACCTCCCATCCGGGTAGGTTCGGAAGAGATACGCAGTATTTT. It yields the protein CASTSHPGRFGRDTQYF.

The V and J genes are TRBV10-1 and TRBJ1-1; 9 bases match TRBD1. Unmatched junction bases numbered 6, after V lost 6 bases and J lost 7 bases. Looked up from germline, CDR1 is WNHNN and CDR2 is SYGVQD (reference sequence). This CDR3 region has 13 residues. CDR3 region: CASSEGQGDEAFF. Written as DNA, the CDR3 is TGCGCCAGCAGCGAGGGACAGGGTGATGAAGCTTTCTTT.